This T cell receptor (beta chain) was sequenced in a study of blood T cell repertoires in COVID-19. Study-level background: COVID-19 samples, acute and convalescent, were from the United States, Italy and Spain. In each case, the material was cDNA or gDNA derived from T cells, B-cell-depleted T cells, or PBMCs.

The CDR3 is 13 residues long. Trimming pared 6 bases from V and 0 bases from J, leaving 8 bases between. Looked up from germline, CDR1 is KGHSH and CDR2 is LQKENI. Per the original data handling: The authors estimated nucleated cell counts from reference gene primer amplification. Clones were read by immunoSEQ multiplex PCR, and TCRdb kept only the in-frame ones, dropping some. V and J calls plus clone size are reproduced from that table; the DNA served to infer D and trimming. The profile covers about 100,000 clones, with around 79% appearing a single time and 24% taken by the ten largest. This receptor was taken from a human donor in a cohort sampled during active COVID-19. This chain links TRBV18 with TRBJ1-2; D is perhaps TRBD1 (5 bases). Input material: peripheral blood. CDR3 region: CASSETANYGYTF. The CDR3 DNA follows: TGTGCCAGCTCGGAGACAGCTAACTATGGCTACACCTTC.